The source of this T cell receptor beta chain is a study of T cells in Graves' hyperthyroidism and ophthalmopathy. V lost 8 bases and J lost 1; bases outside the gene matches: 2. This CDR3 region has 13 residues. Template material for amplifying TCR beta CDR3 regions consisted of RNA transcripts. During a first-round RT-PCR of the TCR CDR3, the HTBI primer set was used. MiXCR was run by TCRdb on the multiplex PCR reads, yielding one entry per CDR3 protein. This table holds some 300,000 distinct CDR3 sequences, about 15% found once. This clonotype was found many times. The sample was blood. The receptor's source is a man aged 25 to 45 with Graves' hyperthyroidism. This chain connects TRBV12-3 or TRBV12-4 to TRBJ2-1, with 7 bases fitting TRBD2. In DNA form, the CDR3 reads TGTGCCAGCGGCGGGAGTTCCTACAATGAGCAGTTCTTC. It encodes CASGGSSYNEQFF.